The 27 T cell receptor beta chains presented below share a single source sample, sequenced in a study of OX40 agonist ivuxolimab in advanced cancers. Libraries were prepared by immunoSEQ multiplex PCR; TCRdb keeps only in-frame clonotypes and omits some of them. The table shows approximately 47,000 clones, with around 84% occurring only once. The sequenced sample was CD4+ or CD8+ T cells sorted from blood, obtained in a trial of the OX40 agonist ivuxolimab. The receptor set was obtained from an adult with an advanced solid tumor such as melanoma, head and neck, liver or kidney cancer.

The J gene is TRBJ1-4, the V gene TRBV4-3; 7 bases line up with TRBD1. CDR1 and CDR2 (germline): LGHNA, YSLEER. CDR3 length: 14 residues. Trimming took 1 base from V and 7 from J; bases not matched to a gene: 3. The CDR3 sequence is CASSQGQGREKLFF. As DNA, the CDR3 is TGCGCCAGCAGCCAAGGACAGGGCCGTGAAAAACTGTTTTTT.

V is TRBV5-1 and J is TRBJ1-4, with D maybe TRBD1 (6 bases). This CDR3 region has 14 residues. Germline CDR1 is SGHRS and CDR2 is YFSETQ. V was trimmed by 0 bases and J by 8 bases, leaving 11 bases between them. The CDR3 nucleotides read TGCGCCAGCAGCTTGGAACAGGGAGGCGAAAAACTGTTTTTT. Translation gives CASSLEQGGEKLFF. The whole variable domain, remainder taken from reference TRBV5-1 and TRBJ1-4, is KAGVTQTPRYLIKTRGQQVTLSCSPISGHRSVSWYQQTPGQGLQFLFEYFSETQRNKGNFPGRFSGRQFSNSRSEMNVSTLELGDSALYLCASSLEQGGEKLFFGSGTQLSVL.

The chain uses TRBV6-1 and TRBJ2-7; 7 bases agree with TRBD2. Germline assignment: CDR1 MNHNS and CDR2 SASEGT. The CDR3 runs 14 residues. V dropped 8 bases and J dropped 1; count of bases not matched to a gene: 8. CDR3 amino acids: CASCSQRGSYEQYF. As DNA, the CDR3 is TGTGCCAGCTGTTCCCAGCGGGGATCCTACGAGCAGTACTTC.

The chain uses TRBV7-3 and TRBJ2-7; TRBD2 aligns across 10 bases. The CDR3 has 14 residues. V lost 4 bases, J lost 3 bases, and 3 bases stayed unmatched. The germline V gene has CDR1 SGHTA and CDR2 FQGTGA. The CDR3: CASSSGLADYEQYF. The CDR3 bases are TGTGCCAGCAGCTCCGGACTAGCGGACTACGAGCAGTACTTC.

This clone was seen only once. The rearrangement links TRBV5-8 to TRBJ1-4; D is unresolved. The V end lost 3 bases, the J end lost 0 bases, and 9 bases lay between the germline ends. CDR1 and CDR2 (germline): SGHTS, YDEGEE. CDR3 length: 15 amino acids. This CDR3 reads CASSSPVATNEKLFF. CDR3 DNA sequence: TGTGCCAGCAGCTCCCCAGTTGCAACTAATGAAAAACTGTTTTTT.

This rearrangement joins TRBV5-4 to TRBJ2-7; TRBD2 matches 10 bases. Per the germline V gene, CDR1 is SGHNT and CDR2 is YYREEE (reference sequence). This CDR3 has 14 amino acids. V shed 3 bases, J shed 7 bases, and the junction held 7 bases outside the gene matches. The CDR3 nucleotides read TGTGCCAGCAGCTCTCCGGGACTAGCGCGTGAGCAGTACTTC. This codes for CASSSPGLAREQYF.

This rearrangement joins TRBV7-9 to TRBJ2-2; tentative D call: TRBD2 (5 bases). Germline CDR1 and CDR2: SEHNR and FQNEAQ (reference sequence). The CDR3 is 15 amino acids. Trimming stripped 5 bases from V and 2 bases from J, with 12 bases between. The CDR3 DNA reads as TGTGCCAGCAGCAACCCGACTACTAACACCGGGGAGCTGTTTTTT. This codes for CASSNPTTNTGELFF.

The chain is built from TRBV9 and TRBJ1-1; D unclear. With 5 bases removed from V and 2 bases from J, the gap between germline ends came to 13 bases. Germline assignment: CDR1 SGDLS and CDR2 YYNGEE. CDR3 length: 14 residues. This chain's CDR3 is CASSRMTDNTEAFF. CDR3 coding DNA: TGTGCCAGCAGTCGCATGACTGATAACACTGAAGCTTTCTTT.

This CDR3 is CASSQGLAGTYEQYF. For the CDR3, the DNA is TGTGCCAGCAGCCAGGGACTAGCGGGAACCTACGAGCAGTACTTC. This chain links TRBV7-9 with TRBJ2-7, with 13 nucleotides matching TRBD2. This CDR3 has 15 residues. Germline V gene lookup returns CDR1 SEHNR and CDR2 FQNEAQ (reference sequence). J was trimmed by 2 bases and V by 5 bases; bases with no gene match: 3.

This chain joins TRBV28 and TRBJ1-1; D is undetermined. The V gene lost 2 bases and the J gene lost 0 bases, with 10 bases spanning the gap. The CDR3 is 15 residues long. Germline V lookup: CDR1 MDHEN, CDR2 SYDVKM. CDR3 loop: CASSLRHTVNTEAFF. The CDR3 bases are TGTGCCAGCAGTTTACGCCATACAGTGAACACTGAAGCTTTCTTT.

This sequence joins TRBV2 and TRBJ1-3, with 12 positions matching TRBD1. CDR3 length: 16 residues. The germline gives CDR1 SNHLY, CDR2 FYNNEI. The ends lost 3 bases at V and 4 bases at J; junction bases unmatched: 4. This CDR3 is CASSDGTGGGGNTIYF. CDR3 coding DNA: TGTGCCAGCAGTGATGGGACAGGGGGCGGCGGAAACACCATATATTTT.

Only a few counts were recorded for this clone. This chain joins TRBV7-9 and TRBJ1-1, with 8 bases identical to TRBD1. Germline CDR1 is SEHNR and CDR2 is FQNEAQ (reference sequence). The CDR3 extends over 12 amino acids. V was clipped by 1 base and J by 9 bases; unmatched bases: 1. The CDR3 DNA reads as TGTGCCAGCAGCTTAGGGACAGGGAAAGCTTTCTTT. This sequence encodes CASSLGTGKAFF.

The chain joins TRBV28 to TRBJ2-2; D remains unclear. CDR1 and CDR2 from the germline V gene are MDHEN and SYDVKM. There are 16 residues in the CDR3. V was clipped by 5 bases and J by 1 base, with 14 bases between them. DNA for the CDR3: TGTGCCAGCAGTCAGCACAAACCGGAGAACACCGGGGAGCTGTTTTTT. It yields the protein CASSQHKPENTGELFF.

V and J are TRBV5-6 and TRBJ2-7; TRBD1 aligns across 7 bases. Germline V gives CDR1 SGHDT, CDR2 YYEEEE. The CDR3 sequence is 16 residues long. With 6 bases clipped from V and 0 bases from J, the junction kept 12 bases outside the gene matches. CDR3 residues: CASTLMGTASSYEQYF. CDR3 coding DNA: TGTGCCAGCACCTTAATGGGGACAGCGAGCTCCTACGAGCAGTACTTC.

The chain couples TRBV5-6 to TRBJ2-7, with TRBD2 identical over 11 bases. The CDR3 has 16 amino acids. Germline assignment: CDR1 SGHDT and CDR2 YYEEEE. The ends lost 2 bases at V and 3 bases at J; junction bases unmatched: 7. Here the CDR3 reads CASSFITSGSVYEQYF. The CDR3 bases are TGTGCCAGCAGCTTTATTACTAGCGGGAGTGTCTACGAGCAGTACTTC.

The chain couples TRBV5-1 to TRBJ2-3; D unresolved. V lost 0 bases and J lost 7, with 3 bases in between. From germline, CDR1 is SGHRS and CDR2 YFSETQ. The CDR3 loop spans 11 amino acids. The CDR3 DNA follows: TGCGCCAGCAGCTTGGCTTATACGCAGTATTTT. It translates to CASSLAYTQYF.

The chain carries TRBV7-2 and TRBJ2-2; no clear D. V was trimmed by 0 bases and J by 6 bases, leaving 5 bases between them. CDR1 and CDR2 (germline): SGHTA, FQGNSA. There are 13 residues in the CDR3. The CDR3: CASSLAAPGELFF. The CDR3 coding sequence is TGTGCCAGCAGCTTAGCGGCGCCCGGGGAGCTGTTTTTT.

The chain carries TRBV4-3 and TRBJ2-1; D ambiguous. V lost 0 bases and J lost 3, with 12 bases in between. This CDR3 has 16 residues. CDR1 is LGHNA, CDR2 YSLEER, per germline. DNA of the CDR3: TGCGCCAGCAGCCAAGACGGCTTTTTCCTCTACAATGAGCAGTTCTTC. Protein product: CASSQDGFFLYNEQFF.

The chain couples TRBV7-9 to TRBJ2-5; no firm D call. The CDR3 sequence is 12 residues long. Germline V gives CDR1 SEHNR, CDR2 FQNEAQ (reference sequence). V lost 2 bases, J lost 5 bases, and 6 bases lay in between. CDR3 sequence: CASSLPWETQYF. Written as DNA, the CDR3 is TGTGCCAGCAGCTTACCCTGGGAGACCCAGTACTTC.

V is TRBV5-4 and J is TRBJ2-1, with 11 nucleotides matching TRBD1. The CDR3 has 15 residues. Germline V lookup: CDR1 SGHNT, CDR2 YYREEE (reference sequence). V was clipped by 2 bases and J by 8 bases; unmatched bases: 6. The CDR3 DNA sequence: TGTGCCAGCAGCTTCACGGGACAGGGGGTCGATGAGCAGTTCTTC. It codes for CASSFTGQGVDEQFF.

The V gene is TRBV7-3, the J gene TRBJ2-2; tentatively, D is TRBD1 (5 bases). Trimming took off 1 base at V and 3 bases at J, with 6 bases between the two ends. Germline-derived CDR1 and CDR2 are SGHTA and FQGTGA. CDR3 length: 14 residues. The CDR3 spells CASSLSRDTGELFF. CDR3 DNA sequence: TGTGCCAGCAGCTTAAGCAGGGACACCGGGGAGCTGTTTTTT.

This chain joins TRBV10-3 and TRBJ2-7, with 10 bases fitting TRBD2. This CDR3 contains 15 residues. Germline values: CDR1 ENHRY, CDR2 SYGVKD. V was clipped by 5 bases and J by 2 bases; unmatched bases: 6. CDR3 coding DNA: TGTGCCATCAGTTCGACTAGCGGGCTACCCTACGAGCAGTACTTC. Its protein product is CAISSTSGLPYEQYF.

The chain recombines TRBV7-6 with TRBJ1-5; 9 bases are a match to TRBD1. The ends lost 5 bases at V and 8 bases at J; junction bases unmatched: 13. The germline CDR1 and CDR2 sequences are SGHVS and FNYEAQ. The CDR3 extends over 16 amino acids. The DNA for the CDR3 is TGTGCCAGCAGCCCGGCCGGGACAGGGAATTTTGAGCCCCAGCATTTT. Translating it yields CASSPAGTGNFEPQHF.

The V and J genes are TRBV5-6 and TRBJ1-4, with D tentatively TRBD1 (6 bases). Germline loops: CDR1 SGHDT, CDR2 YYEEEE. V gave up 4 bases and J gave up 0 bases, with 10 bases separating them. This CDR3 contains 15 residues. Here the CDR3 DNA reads TGTGCCAGCAGCAATTCAGGGGCAACTAATGAAAAACTGTTTTTT. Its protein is CASSNSGATNEKLFF. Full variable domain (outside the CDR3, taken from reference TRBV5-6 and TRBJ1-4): DAGVTQSPTHLIKTRGQQVTLRCSPKSGHDTVSWYQQALGQGPQFIFQYYEEEERQRGNFPDRFSGHQFPNYSSELNVNALLLGDSALYLCASSNSGATNEKLFFGSGTQLSVL.

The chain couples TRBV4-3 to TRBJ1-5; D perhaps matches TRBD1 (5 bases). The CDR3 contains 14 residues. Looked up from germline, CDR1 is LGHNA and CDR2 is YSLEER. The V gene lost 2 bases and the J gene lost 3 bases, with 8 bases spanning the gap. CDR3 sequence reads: CASSQWGYNQPQHF. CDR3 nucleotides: TGCGCCAGCAGCCAATGGGGCTACAATCAGCCCCAGCATTTT.

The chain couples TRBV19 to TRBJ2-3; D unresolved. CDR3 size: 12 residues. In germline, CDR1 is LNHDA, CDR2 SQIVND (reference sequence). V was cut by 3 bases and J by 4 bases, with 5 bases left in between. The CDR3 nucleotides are TGTGCCAGTAGTATGACGTCAGATACGCAGTATTTT. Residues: CASSMTSDTQYF.

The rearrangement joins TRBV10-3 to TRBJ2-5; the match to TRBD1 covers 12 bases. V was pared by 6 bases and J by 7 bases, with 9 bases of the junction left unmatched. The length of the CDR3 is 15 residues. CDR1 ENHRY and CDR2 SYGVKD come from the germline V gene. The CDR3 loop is CAISFGTGGSGTQYF. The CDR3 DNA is TGTGCCATCAGCTTCGGGACAGGGGGCTCAGGGACCCAGTACTTC.